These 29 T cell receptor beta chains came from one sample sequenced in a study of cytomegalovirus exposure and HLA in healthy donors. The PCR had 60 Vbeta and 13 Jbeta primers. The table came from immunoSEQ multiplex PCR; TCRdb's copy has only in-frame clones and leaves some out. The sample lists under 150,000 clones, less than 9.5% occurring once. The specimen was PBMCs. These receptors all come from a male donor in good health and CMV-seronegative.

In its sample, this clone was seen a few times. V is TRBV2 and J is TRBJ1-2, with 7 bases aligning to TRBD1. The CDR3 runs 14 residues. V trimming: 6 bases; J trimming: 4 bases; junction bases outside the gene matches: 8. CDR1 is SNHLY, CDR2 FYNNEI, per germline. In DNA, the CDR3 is TGTGCCAGCAGCGTGGAGACAGGGTCCTATGGCTACACCTTC. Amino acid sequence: CASSVETGSYGYTF.

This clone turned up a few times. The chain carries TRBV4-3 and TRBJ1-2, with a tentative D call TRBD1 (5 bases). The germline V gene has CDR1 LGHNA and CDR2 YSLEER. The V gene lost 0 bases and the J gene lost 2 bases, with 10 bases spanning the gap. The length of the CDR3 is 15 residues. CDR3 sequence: CASSQDSEGNYGYTF. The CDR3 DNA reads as TGCGCCAGCAGCCAAGATTCGGAGGGGAACTATGGCTACACCTTC.

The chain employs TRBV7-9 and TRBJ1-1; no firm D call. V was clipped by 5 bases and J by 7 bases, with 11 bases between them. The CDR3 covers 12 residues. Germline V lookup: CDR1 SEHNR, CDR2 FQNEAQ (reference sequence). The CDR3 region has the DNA TGTGCCAGCAGCCGTCTTGCAGATGAAGCTTTCTTT. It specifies CASSRLADEAFF.

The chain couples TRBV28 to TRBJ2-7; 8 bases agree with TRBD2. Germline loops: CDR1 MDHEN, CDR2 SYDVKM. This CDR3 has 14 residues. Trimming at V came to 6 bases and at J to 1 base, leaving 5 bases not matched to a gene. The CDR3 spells CASSGGVTSYEQYF. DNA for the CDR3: TGTGCCAGCAGCGGGGGGGTTACTTCCTACGAGCAGTACTTC.

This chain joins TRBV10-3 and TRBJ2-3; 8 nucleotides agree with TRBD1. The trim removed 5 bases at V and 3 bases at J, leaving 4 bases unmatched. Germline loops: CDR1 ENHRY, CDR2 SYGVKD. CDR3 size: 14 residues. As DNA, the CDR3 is TGTGCCATCAGTTGGCAGGGGGCTACAGATACGCAGTATTTT. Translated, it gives CAISWQGATDTQYF.

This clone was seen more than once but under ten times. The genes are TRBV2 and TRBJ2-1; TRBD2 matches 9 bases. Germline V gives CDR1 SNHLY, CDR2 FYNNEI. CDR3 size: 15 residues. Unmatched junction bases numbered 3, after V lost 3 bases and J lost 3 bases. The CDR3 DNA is TGTGCCAGCAGTGAGGGACTAGCAAACTACAATGAGCAGTTCTTC. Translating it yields CASSEGLANYNEQFF.

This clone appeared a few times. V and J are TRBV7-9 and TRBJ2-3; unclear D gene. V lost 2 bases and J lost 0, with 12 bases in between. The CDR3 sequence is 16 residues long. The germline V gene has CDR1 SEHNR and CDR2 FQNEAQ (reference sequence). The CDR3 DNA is TGTGCCAGCAGCTTAAGTACAAATCCTAGCACAGATACGCAGTATTTT. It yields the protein CASSLSTNPSTDTQYF.

The CDR3 loop is CASSPRDRGQETQYF. The CDR3 nucleotides are TGTGCCAGCTCACCGAGGGACAGGGGGCAAGAGACCCAGTACTTC. The rearrangement links TRBV18 to TRBJ2-5; TRBD1 agrees at 11 bases. The CDR3 runs to 15 residues. Trimming removed 3 bases from V and 2 bases from J; junction bases left unmatched: 2. Germline values: CDR1 KGHSH, CDR2 LQKENI.

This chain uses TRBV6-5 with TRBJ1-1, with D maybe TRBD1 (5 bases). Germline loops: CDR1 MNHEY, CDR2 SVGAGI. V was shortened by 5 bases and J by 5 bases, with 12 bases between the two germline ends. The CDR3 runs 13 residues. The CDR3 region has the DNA TGTGCCAGCAGTGAGGGACTGAGAACTGAAGCTTTCTTT. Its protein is CASSEGLRTEAFF.

CDR3 amino acids: CASSLTGVAYEQYF. CDR3 coding DNA: TGTGCCAGCAGTTTGACAGGCGTGGCCTACGAGCAGTACTTC. V usage is TRBV11-3 and J usage is TRBJ2-7; a weak D match, TRBD1 (6 bases). V lost 6 bases to trimming and J lost 2 bases, with 14 bases between them. Germline V gene data show CDR1 as SGHNT and CDR2 as YENEEA. The CDR3 sequence is 14 residues long.

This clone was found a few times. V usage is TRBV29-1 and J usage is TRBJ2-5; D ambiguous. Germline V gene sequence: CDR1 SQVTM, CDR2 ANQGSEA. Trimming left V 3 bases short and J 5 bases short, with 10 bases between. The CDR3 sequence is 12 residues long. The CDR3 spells CSVDHGVETQYF. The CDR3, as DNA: TGCAGCGTTGATCATGGAGTGGAGACCCAGTACTTC.

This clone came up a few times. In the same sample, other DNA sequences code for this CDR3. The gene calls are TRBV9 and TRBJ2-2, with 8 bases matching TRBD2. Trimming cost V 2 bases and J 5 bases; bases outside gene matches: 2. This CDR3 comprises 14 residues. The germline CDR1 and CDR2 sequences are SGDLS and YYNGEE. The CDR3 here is CASSVGGGTGELFF. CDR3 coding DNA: TGTGCCAGCAGCGTGGGCGGGGGGACCGGGGAGCTGTTTTTT. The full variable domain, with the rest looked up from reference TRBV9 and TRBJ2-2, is DSGVTQTPKHLITATGQRVTLRCSPRSGDLSVYWYQQSLDQGLQFLIQYYNGEERAKGNILERFSAQQFPDLHSELNLSSLELGDSALYFCASSVGGGTGELFFGEGSRLTVL.

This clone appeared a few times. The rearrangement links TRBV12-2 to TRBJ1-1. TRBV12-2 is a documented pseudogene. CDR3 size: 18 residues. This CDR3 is CASRFEAGKWALNTEAFF. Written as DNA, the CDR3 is TGTGCAAGTCGCTTTGAGGCGGGCAAATGGGCTTTGAACACTGAAGCTTTCTTT.

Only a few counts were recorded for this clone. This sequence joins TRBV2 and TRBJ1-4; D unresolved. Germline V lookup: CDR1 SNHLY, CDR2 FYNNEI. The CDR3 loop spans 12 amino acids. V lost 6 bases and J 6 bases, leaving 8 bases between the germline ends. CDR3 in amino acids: CASSRIDEKLFF. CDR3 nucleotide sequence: TGTGCCAGCAGCAGAATTGATGAAAAACTGTTTTTT.

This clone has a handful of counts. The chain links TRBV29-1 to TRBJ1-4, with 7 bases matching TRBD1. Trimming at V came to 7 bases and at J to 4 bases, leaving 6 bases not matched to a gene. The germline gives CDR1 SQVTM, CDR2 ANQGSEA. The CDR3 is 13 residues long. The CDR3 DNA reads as TGCAGCGCGTCGGACAGGAGTAATGAAAAACTGTTTTTT. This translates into CSASDRSNEKLFF.

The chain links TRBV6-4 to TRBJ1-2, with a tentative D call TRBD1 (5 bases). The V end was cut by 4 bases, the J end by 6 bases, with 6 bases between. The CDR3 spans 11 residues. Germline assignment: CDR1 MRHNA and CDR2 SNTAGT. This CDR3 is CASSGGDGYTF. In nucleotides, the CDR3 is TGTGCCAGCAGTGGGGGGGATGGCTACACCTTC.

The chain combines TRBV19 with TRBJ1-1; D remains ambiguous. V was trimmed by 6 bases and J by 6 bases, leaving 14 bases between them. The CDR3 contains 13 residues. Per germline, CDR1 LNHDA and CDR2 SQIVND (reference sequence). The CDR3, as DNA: TGTGCCAGTAGAGAGAGTTTTGGTTCTGAAGCTTTCTTT. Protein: CASRESFGSEAFF.

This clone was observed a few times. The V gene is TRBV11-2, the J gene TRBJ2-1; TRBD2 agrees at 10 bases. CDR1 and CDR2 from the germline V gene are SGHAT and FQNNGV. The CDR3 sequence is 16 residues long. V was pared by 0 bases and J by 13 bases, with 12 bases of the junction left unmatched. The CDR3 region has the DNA TGTGCCAGCAGCTTAGATTCGAGTAGCGGGGGGTTTGGTCAGTTCTTC. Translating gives CASSLDSSSGGFGQFF.

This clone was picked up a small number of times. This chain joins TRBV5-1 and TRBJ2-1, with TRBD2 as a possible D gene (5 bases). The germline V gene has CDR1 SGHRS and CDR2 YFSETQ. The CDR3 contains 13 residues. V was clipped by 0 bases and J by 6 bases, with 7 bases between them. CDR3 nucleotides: TGCGCCAGCAGCTTGGGAGCGGTCAATGAGCAGTTCTTC. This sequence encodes CASSLGAVNEQFF.

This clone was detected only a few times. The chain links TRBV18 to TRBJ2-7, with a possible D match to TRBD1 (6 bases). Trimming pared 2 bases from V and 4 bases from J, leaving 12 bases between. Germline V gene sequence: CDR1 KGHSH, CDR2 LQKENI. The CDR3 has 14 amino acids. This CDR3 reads CASSPGGEGYEQYF. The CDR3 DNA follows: TGTGCCAGCTCACCAGGGGGCGAAGGGTACGAGCAGTACTTC.

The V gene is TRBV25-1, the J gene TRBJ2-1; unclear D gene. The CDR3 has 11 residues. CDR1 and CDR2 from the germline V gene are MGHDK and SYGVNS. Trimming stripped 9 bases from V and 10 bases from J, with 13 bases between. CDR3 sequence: CASLQHYEQFF. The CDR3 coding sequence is TGTGCCAGTCTCCAACATTACGAGCAGTTCTTC.

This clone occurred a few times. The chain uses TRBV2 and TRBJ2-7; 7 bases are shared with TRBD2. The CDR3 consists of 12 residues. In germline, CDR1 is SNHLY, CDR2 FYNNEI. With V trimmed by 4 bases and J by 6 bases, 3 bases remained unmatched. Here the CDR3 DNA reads TGTGCCAGCAGTGGACTAGCTCGCGAGCAGTACTTC. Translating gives CASSGLAREQYF.

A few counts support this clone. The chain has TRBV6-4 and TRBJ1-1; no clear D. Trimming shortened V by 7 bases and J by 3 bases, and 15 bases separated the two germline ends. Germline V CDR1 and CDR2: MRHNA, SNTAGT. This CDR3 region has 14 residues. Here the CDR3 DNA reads TGTGCCAGCACTCCGGGTCCGGGGTACACTGAAGCTTTCTTT. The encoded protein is CASTPGPGYTEAFF.

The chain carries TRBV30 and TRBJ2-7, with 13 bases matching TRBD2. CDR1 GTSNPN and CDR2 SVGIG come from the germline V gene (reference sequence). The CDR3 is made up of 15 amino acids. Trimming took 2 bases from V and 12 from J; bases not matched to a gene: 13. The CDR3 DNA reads TGTGCCTGGAGTCCTCCCGGACTAGCGGGAGTGGTAAGGTACTTC. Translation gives CAWSPPGLAGVVRYF.

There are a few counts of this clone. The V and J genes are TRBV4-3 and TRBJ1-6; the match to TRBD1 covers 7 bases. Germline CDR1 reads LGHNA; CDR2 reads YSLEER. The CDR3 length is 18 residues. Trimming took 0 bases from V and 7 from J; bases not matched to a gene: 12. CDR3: CASSQDFMRTGDNSPLHF. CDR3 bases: TGCGCCAGCAGCCAAGATTTTATGCGGACAGGAGACAATTCACCCCTCCACTTT.

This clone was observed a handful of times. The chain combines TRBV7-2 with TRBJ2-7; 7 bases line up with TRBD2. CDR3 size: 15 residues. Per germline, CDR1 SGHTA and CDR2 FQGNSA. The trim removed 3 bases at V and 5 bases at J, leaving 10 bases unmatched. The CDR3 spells CASSLSGGGYDEQYF. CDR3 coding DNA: TGTGCCAGCAGCTTGTCGGGGGGTGGTTACGACGAGCAGTACTTC.

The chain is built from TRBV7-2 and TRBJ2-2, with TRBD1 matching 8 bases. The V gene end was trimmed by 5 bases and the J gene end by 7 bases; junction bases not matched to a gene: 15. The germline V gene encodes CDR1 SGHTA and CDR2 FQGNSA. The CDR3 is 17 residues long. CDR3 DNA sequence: TGTGCCAGCAGCCGTAGGGCGGGACCAGGGGGCGGCGGGGAGCTGTTTTTT. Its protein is CASSRRAGPGGGGELFF.

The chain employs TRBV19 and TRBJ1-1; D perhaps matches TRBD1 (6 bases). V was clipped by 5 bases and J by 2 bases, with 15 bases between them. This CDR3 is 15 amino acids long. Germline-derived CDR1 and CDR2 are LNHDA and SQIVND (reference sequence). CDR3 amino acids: CASSWWAGVNTEAFF. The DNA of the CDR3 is TGTGCCAGTAGTTGGTGGGCAGGGGTAAACACTGAAGCTTTCTTT. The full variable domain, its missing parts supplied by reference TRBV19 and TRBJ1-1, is DGGITQSPKYLFRKEGQNVTLSCEQNLNHDAMYWYRQDPGQGLRLIYYSQIVNDFQKGDIAEGYSVSREKKESFPLTVTSAQKNPTAFYLCASSWWAGVNTEAFFGQGTRLTVV.

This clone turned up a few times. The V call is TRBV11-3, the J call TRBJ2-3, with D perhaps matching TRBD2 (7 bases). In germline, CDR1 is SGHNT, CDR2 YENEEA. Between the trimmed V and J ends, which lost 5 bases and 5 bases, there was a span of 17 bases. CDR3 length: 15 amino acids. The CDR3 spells CASSHGGGLGDTQYF. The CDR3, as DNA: TGTGCCAGCAGCCATGGGGGGGGGCTCGGAGATACGCAGTATTTT. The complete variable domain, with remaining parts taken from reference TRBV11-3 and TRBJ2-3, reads EAGVVQSPRYKIIEKKQPVAFWCNPISGHNTLYWYLQNLGQGPELLIRYENEEAVDDSQLPKDRFSAERLKGVDSTLKIQPAELGDSAVYLCASSHGGGLGDTQYFGPGTRLTVL.